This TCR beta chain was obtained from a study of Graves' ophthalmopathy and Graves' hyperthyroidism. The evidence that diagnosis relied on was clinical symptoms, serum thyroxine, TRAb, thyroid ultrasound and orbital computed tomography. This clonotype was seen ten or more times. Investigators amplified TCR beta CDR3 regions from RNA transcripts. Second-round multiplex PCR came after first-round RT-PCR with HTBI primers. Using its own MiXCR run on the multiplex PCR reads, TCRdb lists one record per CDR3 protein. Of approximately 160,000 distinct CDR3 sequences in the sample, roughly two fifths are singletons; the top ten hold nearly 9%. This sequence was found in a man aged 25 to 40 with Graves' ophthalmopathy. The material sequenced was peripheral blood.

Written as DNA, the CDR3 is TGTGCCAGCAGCCAAAACCCAGATTCGGGCTACACCTTC. Protein: CASSQNPDSGYTF. The J gene is TRBJ1-2, the V gene TRBV9; D gene uncertain. CDR3 length equals 13 residues. Per germline, CDR1 SGDLS and CDR2 YYNGEE. V lost 4 bases and J 8 bases, leaving 15 bases between the germline ends.